A single sample is the source of the 16 T cell receptor beta chains below, sequenced in a study of vaccination effects on CD4 cells after COVID-19. Their antigens are not known. TCRdb's copy holds only in-frame clones and misses some; the assay was immunoSEQ multiplex PCR. The sample lists fewer than 15,000 clones; 73% were seen once. Antigen-specific CD4+ T cells expanded by the ViraFEST assay with viral peptide pools were then sequenced. With around ten days of culture completed, CD4+ T cells were isolated. The person was diagnosed with PCR-confirmed SARS-CoV-2 infection between March and December 2020. All participants had two doses of either the BNT162b2 or mRNA-1273 vaccine. The sample here was CD4+ T cells from PBMCs cultured with HCoV-NL63 spike peptides, taken after COVID-19 vaccination. All receptors derive from a human donor who had a prior SARS-CoV-2 infection.

The gene calls are TRBV18 and TRBJ2-5, with D possibly TRBD1 on 6 matching bases. Germline-derived CDR1 and CDR2 are KGHSH and LQKENI. The length of the CDR3 is 13 residues. V lost 4 bases and J 3 bases, leaving 9 bases between the germline ends. CDR3 residues: CASSQTGKETQYF. Here the CDR3 DNA reads TGTGCCAGCTCACAAACAGGGAAAGAGACCCAGTACTTC.

This chain uses TRBV28 with TRBJ1-2; 11 nucleotides line up with TRBD1. Germline V gene sequence: CDR1 MDHEN, CDR2 SYDVKM. With V trimmed by 2 bases and J by 6 bases, 20 bases remained unmatched. This CDR3 has 20 amino acids. The CDR3 spells CASSLTQRVLRTGGLDGYTF. CDR3 DNA: TGTGCCAGCAGTTTAACCCAAAGGGTTCTGAGGACAGGGGGCCTTGATGGCTACACCTTC.

The chain uses TRBV21-1 and TRBJ2-2; TRBD1 is the table's D call, not checked against the DNA. TRBV21-1 is designated a pseudogene. The CDR3 contains 17 residues. CDR3 DNA: TGTGCCAGCAGCAAAGAGGGACAGGGGACGAACACCGGGGAGCTGTTTTTT. Protein sequence: CASSKEGQGTNTGELFF.

This sequence joins TRBV7-3 and TRBJ2-1; possibly TRBD2 for D (5 bases). The V and J ends lost 0 bases and 9 bases respectively, with 9 bases between them. Per germline, CDR1 SGHTA and CDR2 FQGTGA. This CDR3 has 13 residues. CDR3 DNA sequence: TGTGCCAGCAGCTTAACGGGAGCTACTGAGCAGTTCTTC. Protein product: CASSLTGATEQFF. Supplemented by reference TRBV7-3 and TRBJ2-1, the full variable domain reads GAGVSQTPSNKVTEKGKYVELRCDPISGHTALYWYRQSLGQGPEFLIYFQGTGAADDSGLPNDRFFAVRPEGSVSTLKIQRTERGDSAVYLCASSLTGATEQFFGPGTRLTVL.

This clone rates as medium-sized. The rearrangement joins TRBV6-6 to TRBJ2-1; 8 bases line up with TRBD1. The germline V gene has CDR1 MNHNY and CDR2 SVGAGI (reference sequence). The J segment lost 0 bases and the V segment lost 5 bases, leaving 9 bases of the junction unmatched. This CDR3 has 17 amino acids. The CDR3 sequence: CASSPSQGVASYNEQFF. Written as DNA, the CDR3 is TGTGCCAGCAGTCCGTCACAGGGGGTCGCCTCCTACAATGAGCAGTTCTTC.

V and J are TRBV5-4 and TRBJ1-4; D is perhaps TRBD1 (6 bases). The length of the CDR3 is 15 residues. The V end was cut by 4 bases, the J end by 6 bases, with 16 bases between. Germline V lookup: CDR1 SGHNT, CDR2 YYREEE (reference sequence). Written as DNA, the CDR3 is TGTGCCAGCAGCGCCCGACAGGCACCGGATGAAAAACTGTTTTTT. Translated, it gives CASSARQAPDEKLFF.

This clone was detected a few times. The chain links TRBV5-4 to TRBJ2-2; 7 positions match TRBD1. V gave up 4 bases and J gave up 0 bases; unmatched junction bases: 6. Germline values: CDR1 SGHNT, CDR2 YYREEE (reference sequence). This CDR3 is 16 amino acids long. The CDR3 DNA is TGTGCCAGCAGCCCCGACAGGGTTTCGAACACCGGGGAGCTGTTTTTT. Translation: CASSPDRVSNTGELFF.

The chain carries TRBV11-1 and TRBJ2-7; D perhaps matches TRBD1 (5 bases). The CDR3 consists of 15 residues. Trimming removed 5 bases at V and 2 bases at J, with 16 bases between. CDR1 and CDR2 (germline): SGHAT, FQDESV (reference sequence). The CDR3 DNA is TGTGCCAGCAGCCCCCCCGGAGACAGCCCCTACGAGCAGTACTTC. Residues: CASSPPGDSPYEQYF.

The gene calls are TRBV6-6 and TRBJ2-7, with TRBD1 identical over 10 bases. With V trimmed by 5 bases and J by 7 bases, 8 bases remained unmatched. CDR1 is MNHNY and CDR2 is SVGAGI in the germline V gene (reference sequence). The length of the CDR3 is 14 residues. The CDR3: CASSVGTGVGEQYF. In DNA form, the CDR3 reads TGTGCCAGCAGTGTAGGGACAGGGGTAGGGGAGCAGTACTTC.

The V and J genes are TRBV10-3 and TRBJ1-6; D call uncertain. Germline V gives CDR1 ENHRY, CDR2 SYGVKD. Trimming removed 3 bases at V and 0 bases at J, with 9 bases between. The CDR3 totals 16 residues. CDR3 sequence reads: CAISDPISSYNSPLHF. The CDR3 coding sequence is TGTGCCATCAGTGACCCGATTAGCTCCTATAATTCACCCCTCCACTTT.

This clone was observed a handful of times. The chain has TRBV19 and TRBJ2-1; no reliable D call. CDR3 length equals 12 residues. CDR1 and CDR2 (germline): LNHDA, SQIVND (reference sequence). With 3 bases removed from V and 5 bases from J, the gap between germline ends came to 5 bases. For the CDR3, the DNA is TGTGCCAGTAGTATCTCGGACAATGAGCAGTTCTTC. It yields the protein CASSISDNEQFF.

The CDR3, as DNA: TGTGCCAGCACCCCCCGGGACAGGGGCTATGGCTACACCTTC. The encoded protein is CASTPRDRGYGYTF. This chain links TRBV2 with TRBJ1-2; TRBD1 agrees at 10 bases. Germline CDR1 and CDR2: SNHLY and FYNNEI. The CDR3 has 14 residues. V was pared by 7 bases and J by 4 bases, with 6 bases of the junction left unmatched.

V is TRBV11-3 and J is TRBJ1-1; D is unresolved. The CDR3 spans 14 residues. The germline V gene has CDR1 SGHNT and CDR2 YENEEA. The ends were cut back, 5 bases at V and 11 bases at J, with 21 bases in the middle. CDR3 protein: CASSDSEDDRDAFF. CDR3 bases: TGTGCCAGCAGCGACTCCGAGGATGACCGGGATGCTTTCTTT.

This clone was detected a few times. The V call is TRBV6-5, the J call TRBJ2-2; a weak D match, TRBD1 (6 bases). The V gene's germline CDR1 is MNHEY and CDR2 SVGAGI. Trimming pared 8 bases from V and 0 bases from J, leaving 10 bases between. The CDR3 is made up of 14 amino acids. CDR3 amino acids: CASREGANTGELFF. The CDR3, as DNA: TGTGCCAGCCGCGAGGGGGCGAACACCGGGGAGCTGTTTTTT.

V gene TRBV5-1 combines with J gene TRBJ2-7; D is possibly TRBD2 (5 bases). V was trimmed by 0 bases and J by 3 bases, leaving 13 bases between them. CDR1 SGHRS and CDR2 YFSETQ come from the germline V gene. This CDR3 comprises 15 residues. CDR3 DNA: TGCGCCAGCAGCTTGGTCAACCGGGATGGCTACGAGCAGTACTTC. This sequence encodes CASSLVNRDGYEQYF.

A few counts support this clone. The chain carries TRBV5-1 and TRBJ2-1; D may match TRBD1 or TRBD2 (7 bases each). Per the germline V gene, CDR1 is SGHRS and CDR2 is YFSETQ. Trimming stripped 2 bases from V and 3 bases from J, with 30 bases between. This CDR3 comprises 21 residues. The CDR3 DNA reads TGCGCCAGCAGCTTAGGGAGGGGGCGCAGCGGGTGGGGGCAATACTACAATGAGCAGTTCTTC. Translation gives CASSLGRGRSGWGQYYNEQFF. Filled out from reference TRBV5-1 and TRBJ2-1, the complete variable domain reads KAGVTQTPRYLIKTRGQQVTLSCSPISGHRSVSWYQQTPGQGLQFLFEYFSETQRNKGNFPGRFSGRQFSNSRSEMNVSTLELGDSALYLCASSLGRGRSGWGQYYNEQFFGPGTRLTVL.